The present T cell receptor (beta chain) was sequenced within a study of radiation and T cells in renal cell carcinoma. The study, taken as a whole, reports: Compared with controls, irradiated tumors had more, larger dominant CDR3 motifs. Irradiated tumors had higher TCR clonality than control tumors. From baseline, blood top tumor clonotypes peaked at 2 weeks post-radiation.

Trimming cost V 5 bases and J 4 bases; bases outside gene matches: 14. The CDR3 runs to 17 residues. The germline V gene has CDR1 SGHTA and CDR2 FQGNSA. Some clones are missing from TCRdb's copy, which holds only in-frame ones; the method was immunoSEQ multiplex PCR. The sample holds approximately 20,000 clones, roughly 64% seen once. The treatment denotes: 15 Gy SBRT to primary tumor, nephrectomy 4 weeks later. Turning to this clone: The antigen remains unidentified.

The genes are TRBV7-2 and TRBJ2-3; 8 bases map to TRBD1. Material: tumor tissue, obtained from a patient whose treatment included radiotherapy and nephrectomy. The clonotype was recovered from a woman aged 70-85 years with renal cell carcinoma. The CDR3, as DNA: TGTGCCAGCAGCCCCCAGGATGGCCGGACAGGGTCAGATACGCAGTATTTT. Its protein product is CASSPQDGRTGSDTQYF.